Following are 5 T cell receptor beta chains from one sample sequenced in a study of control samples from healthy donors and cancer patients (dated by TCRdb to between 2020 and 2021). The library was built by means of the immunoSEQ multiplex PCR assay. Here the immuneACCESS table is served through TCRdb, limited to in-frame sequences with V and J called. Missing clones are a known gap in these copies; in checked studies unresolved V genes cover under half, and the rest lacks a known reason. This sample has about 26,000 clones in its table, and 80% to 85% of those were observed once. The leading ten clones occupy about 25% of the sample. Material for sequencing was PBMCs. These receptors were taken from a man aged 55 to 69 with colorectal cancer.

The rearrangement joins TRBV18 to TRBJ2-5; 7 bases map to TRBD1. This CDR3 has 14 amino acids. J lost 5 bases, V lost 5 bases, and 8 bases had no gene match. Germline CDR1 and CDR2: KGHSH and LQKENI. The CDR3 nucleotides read TGTGCCAGCTCAGTCGACAGGGCCCAGGAGACCCAGTACTTC. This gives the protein CASSVDRAQETQYF.

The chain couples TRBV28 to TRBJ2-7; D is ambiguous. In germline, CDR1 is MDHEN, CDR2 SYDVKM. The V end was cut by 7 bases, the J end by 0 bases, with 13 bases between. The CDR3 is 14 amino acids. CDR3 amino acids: CASTAGVLSYEQYF. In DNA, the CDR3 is TGTGCCAGCACCGCTGGGGTTCTCTCCTACGAGCAGTACTTC.

CDR3 region: CAWTRTESHGYTF. As DNA, the CDR3 is TGTGCCTGGACCCGTACAGAATCCCACGGCTACACCTTC. The chain is built from TRBV30 and TRBJ1-2; D uncertain. Trimming pared 4 bases from V and 8 bases from J, leaving 17 bases between. Germline CDR1 GTSNPN, CDR2 SVGIG (reference sequence). The length of the CDR3 is 13 residues.

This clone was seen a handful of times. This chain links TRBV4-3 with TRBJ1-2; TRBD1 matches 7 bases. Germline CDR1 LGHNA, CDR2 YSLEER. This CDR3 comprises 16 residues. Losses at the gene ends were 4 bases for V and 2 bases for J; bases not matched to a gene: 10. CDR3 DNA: TGCGCCAGCAGCCTAAGAGCAGGGGGGACGAACTATGGCTACACCTTC. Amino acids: CASSLRAGGTNYGYTF.

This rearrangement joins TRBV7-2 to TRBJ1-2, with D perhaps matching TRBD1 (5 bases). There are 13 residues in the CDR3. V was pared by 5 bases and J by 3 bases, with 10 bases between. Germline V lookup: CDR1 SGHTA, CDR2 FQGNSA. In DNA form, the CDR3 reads TGTGCCAGCAGCCAGGACACTCACTATGGCTACACCTTC. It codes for CASSQDTHYGYTF.